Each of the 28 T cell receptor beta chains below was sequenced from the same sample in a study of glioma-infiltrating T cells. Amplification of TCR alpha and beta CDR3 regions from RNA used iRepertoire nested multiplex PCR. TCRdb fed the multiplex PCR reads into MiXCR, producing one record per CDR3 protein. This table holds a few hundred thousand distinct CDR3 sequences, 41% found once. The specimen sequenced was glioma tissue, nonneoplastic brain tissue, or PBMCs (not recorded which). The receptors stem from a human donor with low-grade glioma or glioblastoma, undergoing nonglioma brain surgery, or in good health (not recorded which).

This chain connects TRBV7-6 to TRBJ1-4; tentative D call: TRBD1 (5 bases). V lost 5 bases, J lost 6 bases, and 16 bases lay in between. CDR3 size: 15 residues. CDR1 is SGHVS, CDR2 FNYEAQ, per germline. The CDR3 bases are TGTGCCAGCAGCCCACACGAGGGGATAGATGAAAAACTGTTTTTT. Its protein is CASSPHEGIDEKLFF.

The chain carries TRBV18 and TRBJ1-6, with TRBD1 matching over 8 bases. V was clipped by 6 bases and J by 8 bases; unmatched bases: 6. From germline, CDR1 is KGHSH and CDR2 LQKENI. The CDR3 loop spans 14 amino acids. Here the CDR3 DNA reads TGTGCCAGCTCTTCGACAGGGGCGGATTCACCCCTCCACTTT. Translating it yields CASSSTGADSPLHF.

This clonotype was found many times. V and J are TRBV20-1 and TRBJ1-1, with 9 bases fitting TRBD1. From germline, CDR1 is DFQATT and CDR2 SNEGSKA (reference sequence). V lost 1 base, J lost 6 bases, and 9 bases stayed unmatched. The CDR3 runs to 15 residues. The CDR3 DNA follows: TGCAGTGCTAGAGTGGGGGACAGGGTTTTAGCTGAAGCTTTCTTT. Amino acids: CSARVGDRVLAEAFF.

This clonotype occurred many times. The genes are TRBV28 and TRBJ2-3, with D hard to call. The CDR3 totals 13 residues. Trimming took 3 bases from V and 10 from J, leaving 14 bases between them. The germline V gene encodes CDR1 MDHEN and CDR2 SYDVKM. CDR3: CASSFRWPASQYF. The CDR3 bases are TGTGCCAGCAGTTTCAGGTGGCCCGCGTCGCAGTATTTT.

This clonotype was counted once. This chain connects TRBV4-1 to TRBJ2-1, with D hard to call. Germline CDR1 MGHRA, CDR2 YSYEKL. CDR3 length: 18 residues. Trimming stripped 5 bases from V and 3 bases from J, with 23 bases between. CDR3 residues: CASSSSYYGRSDYNEQFF. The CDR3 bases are TGCGCCAGCAGCTCCTCGTACTACGGCCGCTCGGACTACAATGAGCAGTTCTTC.

Here the CDR3 DNA reads TGTGCCAGCAGTGTCAGGACTAGCGGGAGAATCAAAATCATCGCAGATACGCAGTATTTT. Protein: CASSVRTSGRIKIIADTQYF. The chain has TRBV28 and TRBJ2-3; TRBD2 matches 13 bases. CDR1 and CDR2 (germline): MDHEN, SYDVKM. The CDR3 runs 20 residues. With V trimmed by 5 bases and J by 4 bases, 18 bases remained unmatched.

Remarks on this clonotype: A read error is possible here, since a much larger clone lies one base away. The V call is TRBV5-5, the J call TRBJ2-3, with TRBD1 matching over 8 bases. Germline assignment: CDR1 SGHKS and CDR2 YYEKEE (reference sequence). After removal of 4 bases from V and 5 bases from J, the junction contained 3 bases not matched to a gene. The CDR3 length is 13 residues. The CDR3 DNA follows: TGTGCCAGCAGCAGGGACAGGCTAGATACGCAGTATTTT. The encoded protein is CASSRDRLDTQYF.

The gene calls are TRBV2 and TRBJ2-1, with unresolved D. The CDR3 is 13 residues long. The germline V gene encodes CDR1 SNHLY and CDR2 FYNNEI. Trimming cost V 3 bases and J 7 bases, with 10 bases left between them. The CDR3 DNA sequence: TGTGCCAGCAGTGATACACCCGGGAATGAGCAGTTCTTC. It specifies CASSDTPGNEQFF.

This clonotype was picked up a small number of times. CDR3 DNA: TGTGCCAGCACACTAGGGGGTAGCGGGAGCACAGATACGCAGTATTTT. Amino acids: CASTLGGSGSTDTQYF. The chain combines TRBV28 with TRBJ2-3; TRBD2 might be the D (7 bases). The germline gives CDR1 MDHEN, CDR2 SYDVKM. This CDR3 has 16 residues. The ends were cut back, 7 bases at V and 0 bases at J, with 17 bases in the middle.

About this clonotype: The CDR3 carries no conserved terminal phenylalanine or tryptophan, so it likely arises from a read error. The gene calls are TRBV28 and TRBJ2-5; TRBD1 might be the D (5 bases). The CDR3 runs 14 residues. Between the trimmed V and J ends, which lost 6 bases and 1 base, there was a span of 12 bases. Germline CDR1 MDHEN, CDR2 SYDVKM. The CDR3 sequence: CASSQGVLQETQYL. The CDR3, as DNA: TGTGCCAGCAGCCAAGGGGTCCTCCAAGAGACCCAGTACTTA.

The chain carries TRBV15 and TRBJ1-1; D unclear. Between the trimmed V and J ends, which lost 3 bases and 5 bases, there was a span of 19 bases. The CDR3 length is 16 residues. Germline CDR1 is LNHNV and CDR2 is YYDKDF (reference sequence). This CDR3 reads CATSSQDYEWRTEAFF. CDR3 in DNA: TGTGCCACCAGCAGCCAAGATTACGAGTGGCGGACTGAAGCTTTCTTT. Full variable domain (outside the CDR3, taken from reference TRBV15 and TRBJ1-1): DAMVIQNPRYQVTQFGKPVTLSCSQTLNHNVMYWYQQKSSQAPKLLFHYYDKDFNNEADTPDNFQSRRPNTSFCFLDIRSPGLGDTAMYLCATSSQDYEWRTEAFFGQGTRLTVV.

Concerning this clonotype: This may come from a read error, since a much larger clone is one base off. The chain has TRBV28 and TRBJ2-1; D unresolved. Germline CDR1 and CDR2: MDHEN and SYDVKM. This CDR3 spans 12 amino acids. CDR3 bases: TGTGCCAGCAGGGGCCAATACAATGAGCGGTTCTTC. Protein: CASRGQYNERFF.

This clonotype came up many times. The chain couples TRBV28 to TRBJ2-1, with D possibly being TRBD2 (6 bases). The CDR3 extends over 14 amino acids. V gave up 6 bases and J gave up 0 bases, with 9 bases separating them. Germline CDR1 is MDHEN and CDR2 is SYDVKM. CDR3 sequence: CASRAGPSYNEQFF. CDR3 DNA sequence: TGTGCCAGCAGGGCGGGACCCTCCTACAATGAGCAGTTCTTC.

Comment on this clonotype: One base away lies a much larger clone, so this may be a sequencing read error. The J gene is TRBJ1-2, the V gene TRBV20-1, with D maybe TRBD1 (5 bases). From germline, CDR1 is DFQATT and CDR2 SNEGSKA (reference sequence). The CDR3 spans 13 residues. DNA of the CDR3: TGCAGTGACTCCAGGGATAGTTTTGGTGGCTACAACTTC. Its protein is CSDSRDSFGGYNF.

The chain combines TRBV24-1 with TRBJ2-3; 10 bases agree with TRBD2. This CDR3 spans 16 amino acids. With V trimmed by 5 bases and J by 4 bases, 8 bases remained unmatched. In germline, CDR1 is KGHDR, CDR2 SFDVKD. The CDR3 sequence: CATSGNLAGEPDTQYF. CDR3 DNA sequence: TGTGCCACCAGTGGTAATCTAGCGGGAGAACCAGATACGCAGTATTTT.

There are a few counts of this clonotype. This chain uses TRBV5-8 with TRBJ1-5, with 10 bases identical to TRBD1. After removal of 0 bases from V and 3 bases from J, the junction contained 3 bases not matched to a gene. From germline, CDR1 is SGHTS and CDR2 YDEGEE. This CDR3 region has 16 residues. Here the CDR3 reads CASSLEGTGVNQPQHF. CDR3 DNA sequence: TGTGCCAGCAGCTTGGAGGGGACAGGGGTCAATCAGCCCCAGCATTTT.

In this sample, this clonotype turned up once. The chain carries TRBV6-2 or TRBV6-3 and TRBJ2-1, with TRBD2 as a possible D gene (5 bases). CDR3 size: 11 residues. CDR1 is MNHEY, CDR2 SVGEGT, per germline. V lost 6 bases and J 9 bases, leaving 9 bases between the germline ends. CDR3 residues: CASRGGREQFF. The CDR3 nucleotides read TGTGCCAGCAGAGGAGGTCGTGAGCAGTTCTTC.

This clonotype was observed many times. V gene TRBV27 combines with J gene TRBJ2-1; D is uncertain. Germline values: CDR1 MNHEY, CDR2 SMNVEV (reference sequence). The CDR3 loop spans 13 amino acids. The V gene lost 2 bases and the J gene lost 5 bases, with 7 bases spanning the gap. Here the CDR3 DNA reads TGTGCCAGCAGTTTACAGGCAGACAATGAGCAGTTCTTC. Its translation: CASSLQADNEQFF.

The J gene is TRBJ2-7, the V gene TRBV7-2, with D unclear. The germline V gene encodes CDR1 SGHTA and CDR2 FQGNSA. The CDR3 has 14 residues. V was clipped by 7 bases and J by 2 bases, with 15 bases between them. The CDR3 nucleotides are TGTGCCAGCACTCTCAAACGGCAAGCCTACGAGCAGTACTTC. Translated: CASTLKRQAYEQYF. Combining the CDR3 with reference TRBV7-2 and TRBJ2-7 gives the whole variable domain GAGVSQSPSNKVTEKGKDVELRCDPISGHTALYWYRQSLGQGLEFLIYFQGNSAPDKSGLPSDRFSAERTGGSVSTLTIQRTQQEDSAVYLCASTLKRQAYEQYFGPGTRLTVT.

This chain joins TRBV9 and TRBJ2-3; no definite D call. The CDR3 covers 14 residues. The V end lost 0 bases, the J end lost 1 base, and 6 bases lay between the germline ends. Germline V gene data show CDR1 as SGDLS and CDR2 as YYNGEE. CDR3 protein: CASSVEVRTDTQYF. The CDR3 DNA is TGTGCCAGCAGCGTAGAAGTCCGCACAGATACGCAGTATTTT. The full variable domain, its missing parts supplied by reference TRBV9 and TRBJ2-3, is DSGVTQTPKHLITATGQRVTLRCSPRSGDLSVYWYQQSLDQGLQFLIQYYNGEERAKGNILERFSAQQFPDLHSELNLSSLELGDSALYFCASSVEVRTDTQYFGPGTRLTVL.

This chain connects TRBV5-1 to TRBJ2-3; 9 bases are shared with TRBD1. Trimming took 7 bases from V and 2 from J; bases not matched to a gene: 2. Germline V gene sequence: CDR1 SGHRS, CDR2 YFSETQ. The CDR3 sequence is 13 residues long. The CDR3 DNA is TGCGCCAGCTGGACAGGGGCCACAGATACGCAGTATTTT. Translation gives CASWTGATDTQYF. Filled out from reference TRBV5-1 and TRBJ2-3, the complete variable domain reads KAGVTQTPRYLIKTRGQQVTLSCSPISGHRSVSWYQQTPGQGLQFLFEYFSETQRNKGNFPGRFSGRQFSNSRSEMNVSTLELGDSALYLCASWTGATDTQYFGPGTRLTVL.

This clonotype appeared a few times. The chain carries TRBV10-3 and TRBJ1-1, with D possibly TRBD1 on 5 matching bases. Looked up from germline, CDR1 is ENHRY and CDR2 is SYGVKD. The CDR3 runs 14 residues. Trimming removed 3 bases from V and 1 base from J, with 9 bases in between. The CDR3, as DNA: TGTGCCATCAGTGAATCCAGGGCGAACACTGAAGCTTTCTTT. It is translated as CAISESRANTEAFF.

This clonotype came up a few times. CDR3 DNA: TGTGCCAGCAGCCCGGACAGGACCTCGTTCACAGATACGCAGTATTTT. Protein sequence: CASSPDRTSFTDTQYF. This sequence joins TRBV9 and TRBJ2-3, with 7 bases matching TRBD1. V trimming: 4 bases; J trimming: 2 bases; junction bases outside the gene matches: 10. This CDR3 has 16 amino acids. Germline CDR1 is SGDLS and CDR2 is YYNGEE.

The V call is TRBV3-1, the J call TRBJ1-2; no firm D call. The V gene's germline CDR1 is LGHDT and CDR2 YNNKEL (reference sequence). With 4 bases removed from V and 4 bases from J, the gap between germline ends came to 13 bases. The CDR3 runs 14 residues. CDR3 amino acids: CASSRSETSYGYTF. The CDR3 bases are TGTGCCAGCAGCCGATCGGAAACTTCCTATGGCTACACCTTC.

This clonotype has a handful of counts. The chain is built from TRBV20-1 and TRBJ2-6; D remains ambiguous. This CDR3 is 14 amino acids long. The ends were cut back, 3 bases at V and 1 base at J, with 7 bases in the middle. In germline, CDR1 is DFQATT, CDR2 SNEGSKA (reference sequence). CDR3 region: CSARDQSGANVLTF. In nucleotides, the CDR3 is TGCAGTGCTAGGGACCAATCTGGGGCCAACGTCCTGACTTTC.

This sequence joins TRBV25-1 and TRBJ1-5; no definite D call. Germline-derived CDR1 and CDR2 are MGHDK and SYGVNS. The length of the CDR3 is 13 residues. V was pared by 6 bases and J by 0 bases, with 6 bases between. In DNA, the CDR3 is TGTGCCAGCAGGGGCAGTAGCAATCAGCCCCAGCATTTT. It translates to CASRGSSNQPQHF.

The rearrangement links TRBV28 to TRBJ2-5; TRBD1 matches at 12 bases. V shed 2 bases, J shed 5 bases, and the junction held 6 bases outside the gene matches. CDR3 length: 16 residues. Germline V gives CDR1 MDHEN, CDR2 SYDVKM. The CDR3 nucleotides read TGTGCCAGCAGTTTACCGGGACAGGGGGCTTGGGAGACCCAGTACTTC. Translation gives CASSLPGQGAWETQYF.

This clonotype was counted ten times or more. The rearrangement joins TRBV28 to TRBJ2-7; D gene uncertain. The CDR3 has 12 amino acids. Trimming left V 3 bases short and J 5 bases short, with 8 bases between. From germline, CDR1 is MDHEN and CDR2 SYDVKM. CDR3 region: CASSFRIHEQYF. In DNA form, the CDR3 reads TGTGCCAGCAGTTTCCGGATCCACGAGCAGTACTTC.